This T cell receptor beta chain was sequenced for a study of blood T cell repertoires in COVID-19. This CDR3 comprises 17 residues. With 3 bases removed from V and 2 bases from J, the gap between germline ends came to 20 bases. Germline CDR1 reads SQVTM; CDR2 reads ANQGSEA. Data came from immunoSEQ multiplex PCR; TCRdb stores just in-frame clones and leaves some out. Here the sample spans about 180,000 clones, approximately 80% being singletons. This clone was seen a handful of times. Sequencing used peripheral blood. The TCR originated in a woman in her thirties or forties with COVID-19, enrolled during active disease. This rearrangement joins TRBV29-1 to TRBJ2-1; tentatively, D is TRBD1 (6 bases). The CDR3 sequence is CSVEGATGHWTYNEQFF. CDR3 DNA sequence: TGCAGCGTTGAGGGGGCGACGGGACACTGGACCTACAATGAGCAGTTCTTC.